These T cell receptor beta chains were read from a single sample in a study of cytomegalovirus exposure and HLA in healthy donors. Profiling relied on immunoSEQ multiplex PCR, and the TCRdb table lists in-frame clones only, not all of them. The profile shows approximately 90,000 clones, 90% to 95% of them singletons. Sequences were obtained from PBMCs. The receptors were sampled from a woman in her 30s in good health and CMV-seropositive. The CDR3 runs from the conserved cysteine through the conserved F or W. Each record gives: CDR3 protein, CDR3 DNA, V gene, J gene, D gene, clone size. A D gene is named only where the DNA matches it firmly. The size entry is marked missing in some rows and otherwise reads once, few, many or a size class.

CASSTIQGSSYNEQFF	TGTGCCAGTAGTACTATTCAAGGGAGCTCCTACAATGAGCAGTTCTTC	TRBV19	TRBJ2-1	NA	NA
CASSPRTGTNTEAFF	TGTGCCAGTAGTCCCCGGACAGGGACGAACACTGAAGCTTTCTTT	TRBV19	TRBJ1-1	TRBD1	NA
CASSLGTSDDSYNEQFF	TGTGCCAGCAGCCTCGGGACTAGCGATGACTCCTACAATGAGCAGTTCTTC	TRBV7-9	TRBJ2-1	TRBD2	NA
CASSLSTTGKTEAFF	TGTGCCAGCAGCCTCAGTACGACCGGGAAAACCGAAGCTTTCTTT	TRBV28	TRBJ1-1	NA	NA
CASSQGTGRGTGELFF	TGCGCCAGCAGCCAAGGGACAGGGCGGGGAACCGGGGAGCTGTTTTTT	TRBV4-3	TRBJ2-2	TRBD1	NA
CASSDTTWEGGRELFF	TGTGCCAGCAGCGACACCACTTGGGAGGGCGGACGGGAGCTGTTTTTT	TRBV9	TRBJ2-2	TRBD2	few
CASSLRETSYNEQFF	TGTGCCAGCAGCTTAAGGGAGACGTCCTACAATGAGCAGTTCTTC	TRBV7-2	TRBJ2-1	NA	NA
CASSAGLVGEQYF	TGCGCCAGCAGCGCGGGACTAGTTGGTGAGCAGTACTTC	TRBV5-1	TRBJ2-7	TRBD2	NA
CASSKGEDVSYNEQFF	TGTGCCAGCAGCAAAGGTGAGGATGTCTCCTACAATGAGCAGTTCTTC	TRBV21-1	TRBJ2-1	NA	NA
CASRDRGSENTEAFF	TGTGCCAGTAGAGACAGGGGGAGTGAGAACACTGAAGCTTTCTTT	TRBV19	TRBJ1-1	TRBD1	few
CASSADRGDYGYTF	TGTGCCAGCAGCGCAGACAGGGGCGACTATGGCTACACCTTC	TRBV7-2	TRBJ1-2	TRBD1	NA
CASSLAGVGFSTDTQYF	TGCGCCAGCAGCTTAGCGGGAGTAGGTTTTAGCACAGATACGCAGTATTTT	TRBV5-1	TRBJ2-3	TRBD2	NA
CASGRGLGKETQYF	TGTGCCAGCGGCAGGGGATTAGGAAAAGAGACCCAGTACTTC	TRBV6-1	TRBJ2-5	NA	NA
CASSLSTEMNTEAFF	TGTGCCAGCAGCTTATCGACTGAGATGAACACTGAAGCTTTCTTT	TRBV7-2	TRBJ1-1	NA	NA
CASSLAGDSTDTQYF	TGTGCCAGCAGCCTAGCGGGAGACAGCACAGATACGCAGTATTTT	TRBV7-3	TRBJ2-3	TRBD2	NA
CASSSRAGSLYYNEQFF	TGTGCCAGCAGCTCCCGAGCGGGCTCCCTATACTACAATGAGCAGTTCTTC	TRBV13	TRBJ2-1	NA	NA
CASSLPGRYGYTF	TGTGCCAGCAGCTTACCAGGGCGGTATGGCTACACCTTC	TRBV7-2	TRBJ1-2	NA	NA
CASSPSRGFETQYF	TGTGCCAGCAGTCCCTCCCGGGGGTTTGAGACCCAGTACTTC	TRBV28	TRBJ2-5	NA	NA